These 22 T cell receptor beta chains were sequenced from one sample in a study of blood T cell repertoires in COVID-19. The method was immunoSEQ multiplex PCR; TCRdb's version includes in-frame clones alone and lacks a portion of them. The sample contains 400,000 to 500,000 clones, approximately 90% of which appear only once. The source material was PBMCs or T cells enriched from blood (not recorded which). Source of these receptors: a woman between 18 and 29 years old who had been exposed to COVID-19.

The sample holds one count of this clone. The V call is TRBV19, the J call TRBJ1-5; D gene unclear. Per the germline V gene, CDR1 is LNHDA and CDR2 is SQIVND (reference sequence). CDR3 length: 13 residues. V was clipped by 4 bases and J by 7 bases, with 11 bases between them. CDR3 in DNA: TGTGCCAGTAGTAGAGACGGGAGCCAGCCCCAGCATTTT. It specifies CASSRDGSQPQHF. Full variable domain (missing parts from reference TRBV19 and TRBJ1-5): DGGITQSPKYLFRKEGQNVTLSCEQNLNHDAMYWYRQDPGQGLRLIYYSQIVNDFQKGDIAEGYSVSREKKESFPLTVTSAQKNPTAFYLCASSRDGSQPQHFGDGTRLSIL.

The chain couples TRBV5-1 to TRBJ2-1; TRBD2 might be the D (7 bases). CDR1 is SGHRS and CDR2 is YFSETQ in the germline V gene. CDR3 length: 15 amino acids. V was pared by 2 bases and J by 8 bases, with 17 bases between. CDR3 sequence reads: CASSLLGRGADEQFF. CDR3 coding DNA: TGCGCCAGCAGCTTATTGGGTCGGGGGGCTGATGAGCAGTTCTTC.

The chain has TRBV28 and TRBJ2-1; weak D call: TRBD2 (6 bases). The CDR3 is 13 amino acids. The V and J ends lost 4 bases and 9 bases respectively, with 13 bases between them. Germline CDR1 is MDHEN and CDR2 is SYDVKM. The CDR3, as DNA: TGTGCCAGCAGTTCCCGACTAGTCTCTGAGCAGTTCTTC. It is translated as CASSSRLVSEQFF.

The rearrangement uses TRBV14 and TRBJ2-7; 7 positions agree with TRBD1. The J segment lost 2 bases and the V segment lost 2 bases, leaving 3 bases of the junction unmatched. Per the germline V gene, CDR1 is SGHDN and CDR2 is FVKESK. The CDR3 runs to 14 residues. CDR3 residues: CASSQPGQTYEQYF. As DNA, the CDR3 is TGTGCCAGCAGCCAACCGGGACAGACCTACGAGCAGTACTTC.

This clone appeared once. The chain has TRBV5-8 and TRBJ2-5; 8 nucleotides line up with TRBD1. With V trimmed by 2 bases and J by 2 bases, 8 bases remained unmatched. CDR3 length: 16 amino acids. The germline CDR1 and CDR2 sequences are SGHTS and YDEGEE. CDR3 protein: CASSFWTGLTQETQYF. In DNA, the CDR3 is TGTGCCAGCAGCTTCTGGACAGGGTTAACGCAAGAGACCCAGTACTTC.

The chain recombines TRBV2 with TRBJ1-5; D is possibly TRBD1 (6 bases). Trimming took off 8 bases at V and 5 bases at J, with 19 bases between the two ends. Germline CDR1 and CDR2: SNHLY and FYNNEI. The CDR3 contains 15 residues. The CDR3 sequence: CASGRQGRSDQPQHF. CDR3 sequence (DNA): TGTGCCAGCGGACGCCAGGGGCGATCGGATCAGCCCCAGCATTTT.

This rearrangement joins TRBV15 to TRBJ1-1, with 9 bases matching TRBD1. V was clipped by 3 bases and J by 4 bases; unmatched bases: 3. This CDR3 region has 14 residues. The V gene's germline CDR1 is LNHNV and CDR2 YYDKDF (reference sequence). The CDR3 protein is CATSSGTGLTEAFF. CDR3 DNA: TGTGCCACCAGCAGTGGGACAGGGCTCACTGAAGCTTTCTTT.

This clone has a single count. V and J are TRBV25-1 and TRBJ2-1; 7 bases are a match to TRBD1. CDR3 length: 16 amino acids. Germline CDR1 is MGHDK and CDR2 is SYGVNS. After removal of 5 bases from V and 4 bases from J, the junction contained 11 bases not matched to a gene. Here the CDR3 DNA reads TGTGCCAGCAGTACCTTCGAGGGGGCCGTTTACAATGAGCAGTTCTTC. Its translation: CASSTFEGAVYNEQFF.

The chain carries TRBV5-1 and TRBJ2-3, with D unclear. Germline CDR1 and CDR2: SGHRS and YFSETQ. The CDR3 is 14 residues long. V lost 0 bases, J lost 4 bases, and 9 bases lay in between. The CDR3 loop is CASSLGRASDTQYF. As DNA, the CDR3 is TGCGCCAGCAGCTTGGGAAGAGCGTCAGATACGCAGTATTTT.

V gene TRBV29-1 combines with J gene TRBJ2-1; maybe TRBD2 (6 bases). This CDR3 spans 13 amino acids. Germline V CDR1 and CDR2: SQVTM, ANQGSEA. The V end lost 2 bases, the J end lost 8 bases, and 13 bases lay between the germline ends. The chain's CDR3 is CSVENGSSDEQFF. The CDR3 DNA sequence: TGCAGCGTTGAAAACGGGAGCTCGGATGAGCAGTTCTTC.

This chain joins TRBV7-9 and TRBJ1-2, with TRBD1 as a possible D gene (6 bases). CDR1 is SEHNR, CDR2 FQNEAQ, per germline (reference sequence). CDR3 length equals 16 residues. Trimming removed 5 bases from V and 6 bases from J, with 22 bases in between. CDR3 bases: TGTGCCAGCAGCCGTGAGGGTTCCGGGGGGCGGAATGGCTACACCTTC. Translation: CASSREGSGGRNGYTF. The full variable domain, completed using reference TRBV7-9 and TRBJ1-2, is DTGVSQNPRHKITKRGQNVTFRCDPISEHNRLYWYRQTLGQGPEFLTYFQNEAQLEKSRLLSDRFSAERPKGSFSTLEIQRTEQGDSAMYLCASSREGSGGRNGYTFGSGTRLTVV.

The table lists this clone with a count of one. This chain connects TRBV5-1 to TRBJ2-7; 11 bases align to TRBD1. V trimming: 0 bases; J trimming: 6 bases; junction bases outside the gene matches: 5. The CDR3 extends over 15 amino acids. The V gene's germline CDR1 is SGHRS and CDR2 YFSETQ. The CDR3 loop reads CASSLEGQGVSEQYF. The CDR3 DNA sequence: TGCGCCAGCAGCTTGGAGGGACAGGGGGTTTCCGAGCAGTACTTC. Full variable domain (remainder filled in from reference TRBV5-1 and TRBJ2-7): KAGVTQTPRYLIKTRGQQVTLSCSPISGHRSVSWYQQTPGQGLQFLFEYFSETQRNKGNFPGRFSGRQFSNSRSEMNVSTLELGDSALYLCASSLEGQGVSEQYFGPGTRLTVT.

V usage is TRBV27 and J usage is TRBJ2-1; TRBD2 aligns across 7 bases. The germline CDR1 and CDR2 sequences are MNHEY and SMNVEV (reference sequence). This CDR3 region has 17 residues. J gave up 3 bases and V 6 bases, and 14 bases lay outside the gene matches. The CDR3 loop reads CASSLDGTNYVYNEQFF. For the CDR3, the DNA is TGTGCCAGCAGCTTGGACGGGACTAACTACGTCTACAATGAGCAGTTCTTC.

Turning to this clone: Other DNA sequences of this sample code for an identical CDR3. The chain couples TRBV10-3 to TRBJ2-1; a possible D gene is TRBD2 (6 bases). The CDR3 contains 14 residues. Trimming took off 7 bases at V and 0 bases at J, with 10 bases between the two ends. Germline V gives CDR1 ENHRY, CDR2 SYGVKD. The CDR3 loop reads CAIMRGGSYNEQFF. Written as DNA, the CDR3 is TGTGCCATCATGAGGGGAGGCTCCTACAATGAGCAGTTCTTC.

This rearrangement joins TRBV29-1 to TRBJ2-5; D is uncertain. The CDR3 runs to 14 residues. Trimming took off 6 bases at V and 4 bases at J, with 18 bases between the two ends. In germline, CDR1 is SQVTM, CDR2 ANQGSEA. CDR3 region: CSVRRLRTGETQYF. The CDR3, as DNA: TGCAGCGTCCGTCGTTTGAGAACGGGAGAGACCCAGTACTTC.

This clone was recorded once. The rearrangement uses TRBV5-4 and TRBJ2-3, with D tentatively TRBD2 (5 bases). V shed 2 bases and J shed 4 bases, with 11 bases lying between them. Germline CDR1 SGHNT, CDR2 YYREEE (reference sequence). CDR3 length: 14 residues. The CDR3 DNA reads TGTGCCAGCAGCTTCCGGGGTAGATCAGATACGCAGTATTTT. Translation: CASSFRGRSDTQYF.

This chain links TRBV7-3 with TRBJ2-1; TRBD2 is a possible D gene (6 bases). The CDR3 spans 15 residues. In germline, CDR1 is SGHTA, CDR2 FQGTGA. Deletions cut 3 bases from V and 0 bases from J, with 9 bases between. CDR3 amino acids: CASSFSGGSYNEQFF. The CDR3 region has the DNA TGTGCCAGCAGCTTTAGCGGAGGCTCCTACAATGAGCAGTTCTTC.

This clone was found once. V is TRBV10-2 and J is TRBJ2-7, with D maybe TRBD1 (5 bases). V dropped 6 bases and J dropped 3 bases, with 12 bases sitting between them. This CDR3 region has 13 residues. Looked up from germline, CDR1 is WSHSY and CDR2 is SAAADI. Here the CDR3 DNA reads TGCGCCAGCAGCGGTGACAGAAACTACGAGCAGTACTTC. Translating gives CASSGDRNYEQYF.

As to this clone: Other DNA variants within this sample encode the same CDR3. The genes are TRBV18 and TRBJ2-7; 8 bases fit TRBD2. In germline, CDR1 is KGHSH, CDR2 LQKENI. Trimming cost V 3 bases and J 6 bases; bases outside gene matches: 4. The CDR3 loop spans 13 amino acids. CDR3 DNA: TGTGCCAGCTCACCCCCAGCGGGAGTCGAGCAGTACTTC. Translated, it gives CASSPPAGVEQYF.

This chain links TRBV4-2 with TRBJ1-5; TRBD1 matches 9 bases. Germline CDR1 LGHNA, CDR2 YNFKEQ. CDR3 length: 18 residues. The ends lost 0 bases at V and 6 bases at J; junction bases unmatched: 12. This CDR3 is CASSQDTGQGYSSQPQHF. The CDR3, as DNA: TGTGCCAGCAGCCAAGATACGGGACAGGGATATTCCAGTCAGCCCCAGCATTTT.

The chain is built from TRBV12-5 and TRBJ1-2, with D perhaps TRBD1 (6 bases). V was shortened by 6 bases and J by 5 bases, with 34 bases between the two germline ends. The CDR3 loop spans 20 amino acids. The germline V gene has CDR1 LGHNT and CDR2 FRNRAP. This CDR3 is CASGPSAGQSVRPGEYGYTF. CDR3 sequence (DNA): TGTGCTAGTGGCCCATCTGCCGGACAGAGCGTTAGACCTGGGGAGTATGGCTACACCTTC.

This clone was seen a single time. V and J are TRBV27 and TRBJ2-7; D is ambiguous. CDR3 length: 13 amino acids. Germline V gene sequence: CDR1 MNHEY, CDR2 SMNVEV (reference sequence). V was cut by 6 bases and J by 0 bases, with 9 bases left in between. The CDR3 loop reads CASSLLSSYEQYF. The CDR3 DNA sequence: TGTGCCAGCAGCCTTCTGAGCTCCTACGAGCAGTACTTC.